These 12 T cell receptor beta chains share one sample of origin, sequenced in a study of preoperative IRX-2 immunotherapy in early breast cancer. TCRdb keeps only in-frame clones here, not all; method: immunoSEQ multiplex PCR. Of around 34,000 clones in the sample, 75% to 90% were seen once. Treatment given: preoperative locoregional IRX-2 cytokine immunotherapy. The sequenced sample was lymph node tissue, obtained from a patient treated with IRX-2 immunotherapy. Receptor source: a human donor with breast cancer.

V usage is TRBV19 and J usage is TRBJ2-5; maybe TRBD1 (6 bases). Germline lookup yields CDR1 LNHDA and CDR2 SQIVND (reference sequence). This CDR3 has 16 amino acids. Deletions cut 0 bases from V and 5 bases from J, with 16 bases between. DNA of the CDR3: TGTGCCAGTAGTATAGAGGCGACAGGAAATGCGGAGACCCAGTACTTC. Translation gives CASSIEATGNAETQYF.

The chain recombines TRBV4-1 with TRBJ2-2, with TRBD1 matching over 7 bases. CDR1 MGHRA and CDR2 YSYEKL come from the germline V gene. V was pared by 7 bases and J by 4 bases, with 6 bases of the junction left unmatched. This CDR3 is 14 amino acids long. The CDR3 nucleotides read TGCGCCAGCACCAAAAACAGGGGCACCGGGGAGCTGTTTTTT. Protein: CASTKNRGTGELFF.

The chain carries TRBV6-7 and TRBJ2-5, with D perhaps TRBD2 (5 bases). TRBV6-7 is classed as an ORF, of uncertain function. The V end lost 6 bases, the J end lost 5 bases, and 10 bases lay between the germline ends. This CDR3 contains 12 residues. The CDR3: CASRPTGETQYF. DNA for the CDR3: TGTGCCAGCAGGCCCACGGGGGAGACCCAGTACTTC.

The J gene is TRBJ1-2, the V gene TRBV28; D not resolved. Germline values: CDR1 MDHEN, CDR2 SYDVKM. Trimming left V 4 bases short and J 7 bases short, with 16 bases between. The CDR3 sequence is 14 residues long. The CDR3: CASSSSGRVVGYTF. The CDR3, as DNA: TGTGCCAGCAGTTCCTCGGGGAGGGTTGTTGGCTACACCTTC.

The chain recombines TRBV7-5 with TRBJ2-2; the D segment call TRBD2 is taken from the table without a DNA check. TRBV7-5 represents a pseudogene. The CDR3 spans 15 residues. In DNA form, the CDR3 reads TGTGCCAGCAGCTTTTCGAGGGGAGGGGTCGGGGAGCTGTTTTTT. This translates into CASSFSRGGVGELFF.

The J gene is TRBJ1-1, the V gene TRBV28, with D tentatively TRBD1 (5 bases). This CDR3 contains 12 residues. CDR1 and CDR2 from the germline V gene are MDHEN and SYDVKM. Trimming cost V 8 bases and J 1 base, with 8 bases left between them. CDR3 amino acids: CASRQGNTEAFF. The CDR3 DNA sequence: TGTGCCAGCCGCCAGGGGAACACTGAAGCTTTCTTT.

The sample holds a few counts of this clone. V is TRBV18 and J is TRBJ2-7; possible D gene TRBD1, 6 bases. Trimming pared 2 bases from V and 8 bases from J, leaving 19 bases between. Germline V lookup: CDR1 KGHSH, CDR2 LQKENI. The CDR3 covers 15 residues. This CDR3 reads CASSPGQGTTIKQYF. CDR3 nucleotide sequence: TGTGCCAGCTCACCAGGGCAGGGGACAACCATTAAGCAGTACTTC.

This clone was detected only a few times. The chain carries TRBV6-8 and TRBJ1-6; 8 bases agree with TRBD1. Losses at the gene ends were 11 bases for V and 7 bases for J; bases not matched to a gene: 13. Looked up from germline, CDR1 is MNHGY and CDR2 is SAAAGT. The CDR3 consists of 15 residues. CDR3 bases: TGTGCCGGGGACTCCGGGACAGGAGAGAATTCACCCCTCCACTTT. Translated, it gives CAGDSGTGENSPLHF.

The chain employs TRBV6-8 and TRBJ1-5, with unresolved D. The CDR3 sequence is 13 residues long. V was shortened by 5 bases and J by 11 bases, with 16 bases between the two germline ends. Germline values: CDR1 MNHGY, CDR2 SAAAGT. CDR3: CASSAGKEWAQHF. CDR3 coding DNA: TGTGCCAGCAGTGCAGGAAAAGAATGGGCCCAGCATTTT.

The V gene is TRBV30, the J gene TRBJ2-3, with D uncertain. This CDR3 has 11 amino acids. Germline V gives CDR1 GTSNPN, CDR2 SVGIG (reference sequence). With 0 bases removed from V and 4 bases from J, the gap between germline ends came to 2 bases. DNA of the CDR3: TGTGCCTGGAGTGTATCAGATACGCAGTATTTT. Protein product: CAWSVSDTQYF.

The genes are TRBV11-3 and TRBJ2-3; D not certain. Germline CDR1 and CDR2: SGHNT and YENEEA. This CDR3 has 19 amino acids. V was clipped by 0 bases and J by 0 bases, with 19 bases between them. CDR3 in amino acids: CASSLDPATLVYSTDTQYF. The DNA of the CDR3 is TGTGCCAGCAGCTTAGATCCGGCCACCCTGGTTTATAGCACAGATACGCAGTATTTT.

This chain joins TRBV15 and TRBJ1-3, with D possibly being TRBD1 (5 bases). Germline V gene data show CDR1 as LNHNV and CDR2 as YYDKDF (reference sequence). The V gene lost 7 bases and the J gene lost 0 bases, with 16 bases spanning the gap. This CDR3 is built from 16 residues. This CDR3 is CATTVGRGTSGNTIYF. DNA of the CDR3: TGTGCCACCACAGTAGGACGGGGCACCTCTGGAAACACCATATATTTT.